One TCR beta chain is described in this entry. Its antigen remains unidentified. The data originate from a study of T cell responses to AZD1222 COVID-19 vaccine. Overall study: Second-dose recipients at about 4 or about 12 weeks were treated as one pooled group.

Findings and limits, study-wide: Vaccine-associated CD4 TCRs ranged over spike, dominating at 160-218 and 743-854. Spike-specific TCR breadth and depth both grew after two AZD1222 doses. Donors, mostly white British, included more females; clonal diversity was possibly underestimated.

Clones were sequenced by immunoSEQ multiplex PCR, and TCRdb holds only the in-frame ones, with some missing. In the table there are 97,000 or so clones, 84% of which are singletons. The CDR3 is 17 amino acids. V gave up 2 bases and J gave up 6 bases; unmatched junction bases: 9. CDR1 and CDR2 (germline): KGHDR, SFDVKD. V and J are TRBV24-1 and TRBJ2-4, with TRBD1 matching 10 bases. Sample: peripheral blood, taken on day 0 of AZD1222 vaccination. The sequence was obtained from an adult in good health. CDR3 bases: TGTGCCACCAGTGATTCCGGGACAGGGGTCATCCGAAACATTCAGTACTTC. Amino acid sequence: CATSDSGTGVIRNIQYF.